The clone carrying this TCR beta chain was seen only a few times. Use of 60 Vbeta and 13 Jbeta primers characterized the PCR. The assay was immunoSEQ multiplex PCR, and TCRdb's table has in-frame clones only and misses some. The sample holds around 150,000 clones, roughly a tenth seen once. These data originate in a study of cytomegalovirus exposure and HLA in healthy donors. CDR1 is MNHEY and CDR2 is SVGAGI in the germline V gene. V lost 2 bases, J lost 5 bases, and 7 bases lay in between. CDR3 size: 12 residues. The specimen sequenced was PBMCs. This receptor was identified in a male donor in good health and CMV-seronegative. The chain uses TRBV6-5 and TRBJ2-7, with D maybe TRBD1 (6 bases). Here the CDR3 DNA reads TGTGCCAGCAGTTACGGGGGCCACGAGCAGTACTTC. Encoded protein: CASSYGGHEQYF.